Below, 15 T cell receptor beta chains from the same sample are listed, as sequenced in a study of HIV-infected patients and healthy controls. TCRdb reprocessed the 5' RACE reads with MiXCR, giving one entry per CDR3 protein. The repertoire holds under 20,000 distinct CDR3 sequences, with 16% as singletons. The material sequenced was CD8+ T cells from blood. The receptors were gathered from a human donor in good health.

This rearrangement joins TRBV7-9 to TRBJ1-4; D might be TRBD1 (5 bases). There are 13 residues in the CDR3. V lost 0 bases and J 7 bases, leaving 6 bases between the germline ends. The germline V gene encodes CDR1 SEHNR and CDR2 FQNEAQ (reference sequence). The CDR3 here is CASSLADSEKLFF. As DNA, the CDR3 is TGTGCCAGCAGCTTAGCCGACAGTGAAAAACTGTTTTTT.

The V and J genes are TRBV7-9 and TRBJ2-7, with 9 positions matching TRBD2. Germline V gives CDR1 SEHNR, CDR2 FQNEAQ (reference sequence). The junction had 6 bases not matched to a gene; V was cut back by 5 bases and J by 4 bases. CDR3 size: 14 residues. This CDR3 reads CASSGSGSHYEQYF. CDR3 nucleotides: TGTGCCAGCAGCGGTAGCGGGAGCCATTACGAGCAGTACTTC.

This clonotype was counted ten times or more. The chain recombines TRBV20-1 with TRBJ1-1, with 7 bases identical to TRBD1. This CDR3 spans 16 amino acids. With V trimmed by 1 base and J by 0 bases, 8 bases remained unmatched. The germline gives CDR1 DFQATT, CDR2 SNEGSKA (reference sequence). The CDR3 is CSARVRDSYMNTEAFF. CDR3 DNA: TGCAGTGCTAGAGTCCGGGACAGTTACATGAACACTGAAGCTTTCTTT.

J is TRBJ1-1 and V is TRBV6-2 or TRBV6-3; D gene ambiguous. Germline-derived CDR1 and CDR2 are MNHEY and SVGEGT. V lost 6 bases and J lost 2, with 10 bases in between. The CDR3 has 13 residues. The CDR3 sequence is CASRTRENTEAFF. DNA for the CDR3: TGTGCCAGCAGAACCCGGGAAAACACTGAAGCTTTCTTT.

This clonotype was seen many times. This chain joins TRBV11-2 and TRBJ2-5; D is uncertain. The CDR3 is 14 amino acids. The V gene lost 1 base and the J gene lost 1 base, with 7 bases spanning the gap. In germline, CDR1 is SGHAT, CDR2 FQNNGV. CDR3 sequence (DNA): TGTGCCAGCAGCTTAGCACCCACCCAAGAGACCCAGTACTTC. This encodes CASSLAPTQETQYF.

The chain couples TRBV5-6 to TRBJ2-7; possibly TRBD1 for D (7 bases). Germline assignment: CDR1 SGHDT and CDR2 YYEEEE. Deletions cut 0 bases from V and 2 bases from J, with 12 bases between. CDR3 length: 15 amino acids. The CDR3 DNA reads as TGTGCCAGCAGCTTGGGGCAGGGGGGAACCTACGAGCAGTACTTC. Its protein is CASSLGQGGTYEQYF.

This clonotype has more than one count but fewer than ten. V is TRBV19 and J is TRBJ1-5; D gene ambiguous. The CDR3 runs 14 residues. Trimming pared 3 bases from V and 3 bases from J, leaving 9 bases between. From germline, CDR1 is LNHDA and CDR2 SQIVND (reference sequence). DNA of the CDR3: TGTGCCAGTAGTATTGGGCAGATCAATCAGCCCCAGCATTTT. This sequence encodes CASSIGQINQPQHF.

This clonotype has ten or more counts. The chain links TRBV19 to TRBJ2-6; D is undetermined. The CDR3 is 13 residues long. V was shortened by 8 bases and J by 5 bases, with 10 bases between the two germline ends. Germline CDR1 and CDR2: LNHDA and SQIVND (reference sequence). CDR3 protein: CASAASWANVLTF. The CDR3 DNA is TGTGCCAGTGCAGCTTCGTGGGCCAACGTCCTGACTTTC.

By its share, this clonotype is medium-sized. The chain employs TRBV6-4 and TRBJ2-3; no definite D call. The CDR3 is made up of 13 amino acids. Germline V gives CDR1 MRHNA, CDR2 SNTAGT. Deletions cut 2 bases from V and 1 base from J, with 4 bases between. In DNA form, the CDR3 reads TGTGCCAGCAGTGACGAGGGCACAGATACGCAGTATTTT. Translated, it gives CASSDEGTDTQYF.

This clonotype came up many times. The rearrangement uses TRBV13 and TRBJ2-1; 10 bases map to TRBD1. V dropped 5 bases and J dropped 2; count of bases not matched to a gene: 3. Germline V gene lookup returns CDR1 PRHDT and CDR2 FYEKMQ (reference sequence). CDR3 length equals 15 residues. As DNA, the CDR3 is TGTGCCAGCAGCCCAGGGACAGGGGCCTACAATGAGCAGTTCTTC. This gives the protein CASSPGTGAYNEQFF.

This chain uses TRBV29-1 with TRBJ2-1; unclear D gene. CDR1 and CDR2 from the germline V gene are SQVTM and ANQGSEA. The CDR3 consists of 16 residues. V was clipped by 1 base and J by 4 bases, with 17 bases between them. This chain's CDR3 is CSVEGKLGISYNEQFF. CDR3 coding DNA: TGCAGCGTTGAAGGGAAGCTAGGGATTTCTTACAATGAGCAGTTCTTC.

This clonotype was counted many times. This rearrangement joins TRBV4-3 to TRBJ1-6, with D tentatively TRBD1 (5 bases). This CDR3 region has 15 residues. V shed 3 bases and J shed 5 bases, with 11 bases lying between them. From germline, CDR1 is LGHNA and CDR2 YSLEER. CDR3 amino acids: CASSQAAGDNSPLHF. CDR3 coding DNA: TGCGCCAGCAGCCAGGCCGCGGGGGATAATTCACCCCTCCACTTT.

The CDR3 DNA is TGTGCCAGCACTGGGACGTCCTACAATGAGCAGTTCTTC. It specifies CASTGTSYNEQFF. This chain joins TRBV4-2 and TRBJ2-1; D may be TRBD1 or TRBD2 (5 bases each). Trimming took 7 bases from V and 1 from J, leaving 8 bases between them. The CDR3 totals 13 residues. CDR1 LGHNA and CDR2 YNFKEQ come from the germline V gene.

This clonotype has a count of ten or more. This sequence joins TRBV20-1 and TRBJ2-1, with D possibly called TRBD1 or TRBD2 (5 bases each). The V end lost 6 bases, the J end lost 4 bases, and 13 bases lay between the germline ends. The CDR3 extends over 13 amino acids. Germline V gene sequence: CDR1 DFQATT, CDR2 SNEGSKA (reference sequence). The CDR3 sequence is CSARDLSYNEQFF. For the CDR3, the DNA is TGCAGTGCCCGGGACCTATCTTACAATGAGCAGTTCTTC.

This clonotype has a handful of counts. The CDR3 loop is CASSLAPSGGTTDTQYF. DNA of the CDR3: TGTGCCAGCAGCTTAGCGCCTTCCGGGGGAACCACAGATACGCAGTATTTT. The chain links TRBV7-9 to TRBJ2-3; a possible D gene is TRBD2 (6 bases). Trimming took 0 bases from V and 2 from J, leaving 15 bases between them. This CDR3 is 17 amino acids long. Germline values: CDR1 SEHNR, CDR2 FQNEAQ (reference sequence).